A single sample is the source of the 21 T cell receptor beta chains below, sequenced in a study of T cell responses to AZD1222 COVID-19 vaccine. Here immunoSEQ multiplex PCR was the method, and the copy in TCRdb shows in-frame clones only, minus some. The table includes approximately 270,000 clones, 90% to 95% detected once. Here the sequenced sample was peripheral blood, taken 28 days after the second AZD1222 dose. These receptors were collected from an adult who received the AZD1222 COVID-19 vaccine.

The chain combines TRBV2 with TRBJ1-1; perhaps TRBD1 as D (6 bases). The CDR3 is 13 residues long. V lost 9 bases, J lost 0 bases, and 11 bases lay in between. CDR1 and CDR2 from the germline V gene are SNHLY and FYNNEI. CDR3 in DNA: TGTGCCAGTGATACAGGGATGAACACTGAAGCTTTCTTT. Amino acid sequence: CASDTGMNTEAFF.

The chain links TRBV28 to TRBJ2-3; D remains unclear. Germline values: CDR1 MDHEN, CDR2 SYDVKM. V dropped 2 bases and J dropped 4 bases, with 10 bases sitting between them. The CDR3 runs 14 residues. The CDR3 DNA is TGTGCCAGCAGTTTACTAGACCGGTCAGATACGCAGTATTTT. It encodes CASSLLDRSDTQYF.

CDR3 in DNA: TGTGCCAGCAGTTCCTGGAGCAATCAGCCCCAGCATTTT. Its translation is CASSSWSNQPQHF. V usage is TRBV6-5 and J usage is TRBJ1-5; D is uncertain. Per germline, CDR1 MNHEY and CDR2 SVGAGI. The CDR3 sequence is 13 residues long. V gave up 4 bases and J gave up 1 base, with 5 bases separating them.

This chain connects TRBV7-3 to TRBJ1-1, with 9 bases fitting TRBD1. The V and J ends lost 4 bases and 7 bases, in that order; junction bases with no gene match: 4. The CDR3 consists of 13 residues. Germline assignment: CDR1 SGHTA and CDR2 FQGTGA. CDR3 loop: CASSSWGQGEAFF. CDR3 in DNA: TGTGCCAGCAGCTCGTGGGGACAGGGTGAAGCTTTCTTT.

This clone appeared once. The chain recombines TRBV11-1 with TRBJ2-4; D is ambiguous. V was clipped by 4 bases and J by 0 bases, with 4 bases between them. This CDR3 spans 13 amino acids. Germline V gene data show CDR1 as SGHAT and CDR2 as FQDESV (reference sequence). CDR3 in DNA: TGTGCCAGCAGCTCCCGAGCCAAAAACATTCAGTACTTC. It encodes CASSSRAKNIQYF.

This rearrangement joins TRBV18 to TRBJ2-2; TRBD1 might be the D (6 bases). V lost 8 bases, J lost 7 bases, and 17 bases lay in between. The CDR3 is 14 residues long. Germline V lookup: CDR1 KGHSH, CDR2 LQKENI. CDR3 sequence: CASAEQGRGGELFF. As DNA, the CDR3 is TGTGCCAGCGCCGAACAGGGCCGGGGCGGGGAGCTGTTTTTT.

CDR3 nucleotide sequence: TGTGCCAGCAGCTTAGGGACAGGGGAAACTGGCTACACCTTC. Translating gives CASSLGTGETGYTF. This sequence joins TRBV7-3 and TRBJ1-2; 10 bases are shared with TRBD1. CDR3 length equals 14 residues. J lost 7 bases, V lost 2 bases, and 4 bases had no gene match. Germline CDR1 is SGHTA and CDR2 is FQGTGA. Combining the CDR3 with reference TRBV7-3 and TRBJ1-2 gives the whole variable domain GAGVSQTPSNKVTEKGKYVELRCDPISGHTALYWYRQSLGQGPEFLIYFQGTGAADDSGLPNDRFFAVRPEGSVSTLKIQRTERGDSAVYLCASSLGTGETGYTFGSGTRLTVV.

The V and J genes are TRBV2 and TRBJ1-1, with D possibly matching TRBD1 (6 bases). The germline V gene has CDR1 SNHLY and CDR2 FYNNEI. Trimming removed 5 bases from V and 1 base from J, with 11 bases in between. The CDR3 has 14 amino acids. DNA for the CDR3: TGTGCCAGCAGTCTCAGGGGTGGGAACACTGAAGCTTTCTTT. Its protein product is CASSLRGGNTEAFF.

The CDR3 bases are TGTGCCAGCATGCGGGACACCAATCAGCCCCAGCATTTT. Protein: CASMRDTNQPQHF. The chain has TRBV2 and TRBJ1-5, with D possibly being TRBD1 (6 bases). The germline V gene has CDR1 SNHLY and CDR2 FYNNEI. The CDR3 covers 13 residues. Trimming shortened V by 7 bases and J by 3 bases, and 10 bases separated the two germline ends.

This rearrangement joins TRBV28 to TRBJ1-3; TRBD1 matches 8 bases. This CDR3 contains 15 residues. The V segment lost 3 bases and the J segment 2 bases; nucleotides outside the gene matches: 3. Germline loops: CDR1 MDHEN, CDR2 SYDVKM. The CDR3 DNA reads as TGTGCCAGCAGTTTTCCCAGGGGGCCTGGAAACACCATATATTTT. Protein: CASSFPRGPGNTIYF.

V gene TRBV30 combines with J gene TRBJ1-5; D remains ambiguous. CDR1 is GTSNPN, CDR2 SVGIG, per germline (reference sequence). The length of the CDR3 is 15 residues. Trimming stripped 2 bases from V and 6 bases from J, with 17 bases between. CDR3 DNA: TGTGCCTGGAGTTATGCGGGATCCGTGCGTCAGCCCCAGCATTTT. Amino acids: CAWSYAGSVRQPQHF.

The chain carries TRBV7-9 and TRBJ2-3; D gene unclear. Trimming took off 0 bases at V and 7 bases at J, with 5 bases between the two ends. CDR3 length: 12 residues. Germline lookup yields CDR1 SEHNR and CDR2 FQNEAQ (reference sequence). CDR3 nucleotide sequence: TGTGCCAGCAGCTTAGCCGAGTATACGCAGTATTTT. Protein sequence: CASSLAEYTQYF.

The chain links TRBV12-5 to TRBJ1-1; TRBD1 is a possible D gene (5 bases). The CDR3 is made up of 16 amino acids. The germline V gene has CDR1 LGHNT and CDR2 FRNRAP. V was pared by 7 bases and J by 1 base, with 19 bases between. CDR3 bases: TGTGCTAGTGCTCTCTCACTCAGGGTGGAGAACACTGAAGCTTTCTTT. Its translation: CASALSLRVENTEAFF.

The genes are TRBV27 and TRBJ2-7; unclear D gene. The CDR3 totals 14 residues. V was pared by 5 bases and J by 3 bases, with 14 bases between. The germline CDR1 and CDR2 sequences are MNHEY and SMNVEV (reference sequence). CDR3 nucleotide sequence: TGTGCCAGCAGTCCCTACCTTGGCAGCTACGAGCAGTACTTC. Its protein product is CASSPYLGSYEQYF.

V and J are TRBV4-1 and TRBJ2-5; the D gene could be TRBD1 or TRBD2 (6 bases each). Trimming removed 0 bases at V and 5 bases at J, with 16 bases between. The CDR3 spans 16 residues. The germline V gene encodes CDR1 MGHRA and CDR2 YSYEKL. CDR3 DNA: TGCGCCAGCAGCCAAGAAAGGCCGGGGGCCGGGGAGACCCAGTACTTC. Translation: CASSQERPGAGETQYF.

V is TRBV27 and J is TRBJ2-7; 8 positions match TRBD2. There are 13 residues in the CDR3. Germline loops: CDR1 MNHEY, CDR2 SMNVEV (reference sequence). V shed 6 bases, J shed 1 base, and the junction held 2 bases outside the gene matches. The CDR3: CASRGLDSYEQYF. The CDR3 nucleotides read TGTGCCAGCAGGGGACTAGATTCCTACGAGCAGTACTTC.

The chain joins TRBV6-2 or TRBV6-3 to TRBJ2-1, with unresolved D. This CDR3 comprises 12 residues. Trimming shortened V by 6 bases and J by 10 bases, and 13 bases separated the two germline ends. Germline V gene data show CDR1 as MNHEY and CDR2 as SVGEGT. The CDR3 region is CASSPRVREQFF. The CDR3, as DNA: TGTGCCAGCAGCCCAAGGGTCCGGGAGCAGTTCTTC.

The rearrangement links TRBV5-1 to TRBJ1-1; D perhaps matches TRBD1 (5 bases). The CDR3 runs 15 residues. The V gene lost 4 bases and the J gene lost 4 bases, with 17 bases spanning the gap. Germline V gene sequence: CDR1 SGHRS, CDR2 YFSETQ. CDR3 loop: CASSTGTTVGTEAFF. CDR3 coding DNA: TGCGCCAGCAGCACCGGGACGACCGTCGGCACTGAAGCTTTCTTT. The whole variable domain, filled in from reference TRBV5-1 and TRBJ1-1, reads KAGVTQTPRYLIKTRGQQVTLSCSPISGHRSVSWYQQTPGQGLQFLFEYFSETQRNKGNFPGRFSGRQFSNSRSEMNVSTLELGDSALYLCASSTGTTVGTEAFFGQGTRLTVV.

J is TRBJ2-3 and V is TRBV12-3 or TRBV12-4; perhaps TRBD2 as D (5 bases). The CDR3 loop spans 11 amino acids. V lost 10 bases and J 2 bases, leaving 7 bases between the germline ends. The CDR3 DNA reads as TGTGCCATCCGGGACACAGATACGCAGTATTTT. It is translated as CAIRDTDTQYF.

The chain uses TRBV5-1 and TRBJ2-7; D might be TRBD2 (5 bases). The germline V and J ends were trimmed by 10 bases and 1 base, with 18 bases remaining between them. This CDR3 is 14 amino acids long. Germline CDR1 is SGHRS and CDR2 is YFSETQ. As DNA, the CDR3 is TGCGCCTCCAAGGTCGAGGGCACATCCTACGAGCAGTACTTC. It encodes CASKVEGTSYEQYF. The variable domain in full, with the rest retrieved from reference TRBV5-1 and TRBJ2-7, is KAGVTQTPRYLIKTRGQQVTLSCSPISGHRSVSWYQQTPGQGLQFLFEYFSETQRNKGNFPGRFSGRQFSNSRSEMNVSTLELGDSALYLCASKVEGTSYEQYFGPGTRLTVT.

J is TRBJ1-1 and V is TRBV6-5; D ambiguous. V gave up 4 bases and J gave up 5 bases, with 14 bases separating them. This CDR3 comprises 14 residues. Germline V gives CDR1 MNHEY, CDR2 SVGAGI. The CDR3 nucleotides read TGTGCCAGCAGTTCCCCCGGCCAAAGGACTGAAGCTTTCTTT. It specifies CASSSPGQRTEAFF.